The rows below give T cell receptor beta chains drawn from one sample of a study of siplizumab effects on memory and regulatory T cells. The assay was immunoSEQ multiplex PCR, and TCRdb's table has in-frame clones only and misses some. The table includes some 100,000 clones, more than 85% detected once. Sequenced sample: CD4+ T cells sorted from blood. Source of these receptors: a human donor in good health. Some clones in this sample may be carry-over from other donors' samples. CDR3s include the opening cysteine and the closing phenylalanine or tryptophan. D genes are given only for firm matches. Not all rows give a size; the values are once, few, many and, for expanded clones, a class.

abundance	len	v_gene	d_gene	j_gene	CDR3aa	CDR3nt
-	13	TRBV7-3	-	TRBJ2-1	CASSFVPDNEQFF	TGTGCCAGCAGCTTTGTACCCGACAATGAGCAGTTCTTC
-	17	TRBV7-2	TRBD2	TRBJ2-4	CASTPRAGGGAKNIQYF	TGTGCCAGCACCCCGAGGGCGGGAGGAGGAGCCAAAAACATTCAGTACTTC
once	10	TRBV29-1	-	TRBJ1-1	CSVEAPSRSF	TGCAGCGTTGAAGCCCCGAGTCGTTCCTTT
-	17	TRBV9	-	TRBJ2-6	CASSPGQRSSGANVLTF	TGTGCCAGCAGCCCCGGACAGAGAAGCTCTGGGGCCAACGTCCTGACTTTC
once	14	TRBV30	-	TRBJ1-5	CAWSVLNSNQPQHF	TGTGCCTGGAGTGTATTGAATAGCAATCAGCCCCAGCATTTT
-	11	TRBV7-9	-	TRBJ2-1	CASSLRNEQFF	TGTGCCAGCAGCTTAAGGAATGAGCAGTTCTTC
once	14	TRBV6-1	TRBD1	TRBJ2-3	CASTLTGRADTQYF	TGTGCCAGCACCTTGACAGGGAGAGCAGATACGCAGTATTTT
-	17	TRBV27	-	TRBJ1-1	CASFFRSGGLLNTEAFF	TGTGCCAGCTTTTTTCGGTCCGGGGGGCTGTTGAACACTGAAGCTTTCTTT
-	15	TRBV5-4	TRBD2	TRBJ2-1	CASSFAGTRSDEQFF	TGTGCCAGCAGCTTCGCCGGGACTAGGTCTGATGAGCAGTTCTTC
-	16	TRBV2	TRBD2	TRBJ2-7	CASSGSGTTLTYEQYF	TGTGCCAGCAGTGGGTCGGGGACTACCCTTACCTACGAGCAGTACTTC
-	14	TRBV28	-	TRBJ2-2	CATLTSLNTGELFF	TGTGCCACTTTAACTTCCTTGAACACCGGGGAGCTGTTTTTT
-	17	TRBV11-2	-	TRBJ2-5	CASSPSSVAANQETQYF	TGTGCCAGCAGCCCCAGTTCGGTTGCGGCTAACCAAGAGACCCAGTACTTC
-	12	TRBV6-1	-	TRBJ2-1	CASERTYNEQFF	TGTGCCAGCGAGAGGACCTACAATGAGCAGTTCTTC
-	11	TRBV14	-	TRBJ2-7	CASSQKYEQYF	TGTGCCAGCAGCCAAAAGTACGAGCAGTACTTC
once	13	TRBV11-3	-	TRBJ2-1	CASSIGGSGEQFF	TGTGCCAGCAGCATCGGCGGGTCAGGTGAGCAGTTCTTC
-	12	TRBV30	-	TRBJ1-1	CAWSGGTFDAFF	TGTGCCTGGAGTGGAGGCACGTTCGACGCTTTCTTT
-	14	TRBV30	-	TRBJ2-7	CAWSVLLQGGVQYF	TGTGCCTGGAGTGTACTTTTACAGGGTGGAGTGCAGTACTTC
-	15	TRBV9	TRBD2	TRBJ2-1	CASELLGLAGNEQFF	TGTGCCAGCGAACTACTGGGACTAGCGGGAAATGAGCAGTTCTTC
-	16	TRBV5-1	-	TRBJ1-1	CASSLGWGQGGAEAFF	TGCGCCAGCAGCTTGGGCTGGGGTCAGGGCGGCGCTGAAGCTTTCTTT
-	15	TRBV5-1	-	TRBJ2-5	CASSRASAEQETQYF	TGCGCCAGCAGCCGCGCCTCGGCGGAACAAGAGACCCAGTACTTC
-	15	TRBV5-1	-	TRBJ2-5	CASSLEGRIQETQYF	TGCGCCAGCAGCTTGGAAGGTAGGATTCAAGAGACCCAGTACTTC
-	15	TRBV7-2	TRBD1	TRBJ1-1	CASSPTGTGTTEAFF	TGTGCCAGCAGCCCAACCGGGACAGGGACCACTGAAGCTTTCTTT
-	15	TRBV7-2	TRBD1	TRBJ2-5	CASSIGATGEETQYF	TGTGCCAGCAGCATTGGCGCCACAGGGGAAGAGACCCAGTACTTC
-	15	TRBV28	-	TRBJ1-2	CASSSLGQANYGYTF	TGTGCCAGCTCCAGCCTAGGGCAGGCGAACTATGGCTACACCTTC
-	17	TRBV18	-	TRBJ1-3	CASSPPKTGFPGNTIYF	TGTGCCAGCTCACCACCCAAAACAGGGTTTCCTGGAAACACCATATATTTT
once	16	TRBV4-2	-	TRBJ2-2	CASSPNLAQNTGELFF	TGTGCCAGCAGCCCAAATCTAGCGCAGAACACCGGGGAGCTGTTTTTT
-	12	TRBV7-9	TRBD1	TRBJ1-4	CASSYGGQPLFF	TGTGCCAGCAGCTACGGGGGACAGCCTCTGTTTTTT
-	12	TRBV28	-	TRBJ1-1	CASSLLGTEAFF	TGTGCCAGCTCTTTGTTAGGCACTGAAGCTTTCTTT
-	11	TRBV20-1	-	TRBJ1-4	CSARLQEKLFF	TGCAGTGCACGGCTTCAGGAAAAACTGTTTTTT
-	17	TRBV9	-	TRBJ2-6	CASSKKTGLSGANVLTF	TGTGCCAGCAGCAAAAAGACTGGGCTATCTGGGGCCAACGTCCTGACTTTC
-	13	TRBV18	-	TRBJ1-1	CASSSGQTTEAFF	TGTGCCAGCTCTTCCGGGCAGACCACTGAAGCTTTCTTT
-	13	TRBV5-4	-	TRBJ2-3	CASSPAGEMTQYF	TGTGCCAGCAGCCCCGCTGGCGAGATGACGCAGTATTTT
once	13	TRBV27	-	TRBJ2-1	CASSLLGTTEQFF	TGTGCCAGCAGTTTACTCGGGACAACCGAGCAGTTCTTC
once	16	TRBV10-3	TRBD1	TRBJ2-2	CAINKGQGVNTGELFF	TGTGCCATCAACAAGGGACAGGGGGTGAACACCGGGGAGCTGTTTTTT
-	13	TRBV18	TRBD1	TRBJ2-1	CASSPTGDTEQFF	TGTGCCAGCTCACCGACAGGGGACACTGAGCAGTTCTTC
-	12	TRBV28	-	TRBJ1-2	CASSFRGGGYTF	TGTGCCAGCAGTTTTCGGGGGGGCGGCTACACCTTC
-	18	TRBV5-8	TRBD2	TRBJ2-3	CASSLFASGRAGSGTQYF	TGTGCCAGCAGCTTGTTTGCTAGCGGGAGGGCCGGTTCCGGTACGCAGTATTTT
-	15	TRBV7-9	TRBD1	TRBJ2-7	CASSGGQGAMYEQYF	TGTGCCAGCAGCGGGGGACAGGGGGCGATGTACGAGCAGTACTTC
-	10	TRBV6-1	-	TRBJ2-7	CASMRGEQYF	TGTGCCAGCATGAGGGGCGAGCAGTACTTC
-	14	TRBV5-5	-	TRBJ1-1	CASSAGRAGTEAFF	TGTGCCAGCAGCGCGGGCAGGGCGGGCACTGAAGCTTTCTTT
-	14	TRBV7-9	TRBD1	TRBJ2-2	CASRIDRVGGELFF	TGTGCCAGCAGAATCGACAGGGTTGGCGGGGAGCTGTTTTTT
-	17	TRBV4-1	TRBD2	TRBJ2-1	CASSQDPRAGGGNEQFF	TGCGCCAGCAGCCAAGACCCCCGGGCGGGAGGGGGGAATGAGCAGTTCTTC
-	13	TRBV6-5	-	TRBJ1-1	CASEGERNTEAFF	TGTGCCAGCGAAGGCGAACGGAACACTGAAGCTTTCTTT
-	13	TRBV7-2	TRBD2	TRBJ2-3	CASSLGEGGTQYF	TGTGCCAGCAGCTTAGGGGAGGGAGGTACGCAGTATTTT
-	13	TRBV2	-	TRBJ2-1	CASRRDSNNEQFF	TGTGCCAGCAGAAGAGACTCCAACAATGAGCAGTTCTTC
-	15	TRBV4-1	-	TRBJ2-5	CASSQGPNPQETQYF	TGCGCCAGCAGCCAAGGGCCAAACCCCCAAGAGACCCAGTACTTC
few	14	TRBV30	-	TRBJ2-2	CAWRRLANTGELFF	TGTGCCTGGAGACGGCTAGCGAACACCGGGGAGCTGTTTTTT
once	13	TRBV5-6	-	TRBJ2-7	CASSLPDRYEQYF	TGTGCCAGCAGCTTGCCAGACCGCTACGAGCAGTACTTC
-	15	TRBV4-1	-	TRBJ2-5	CASSQGVAGRETQYF	TGCGCCAGCAGCCAAGGGGTGGCGGGTCGGGAGACCCAGTACTTC
-	15	TRBV5-4	-	TRBJ1-5	CASSKGGGNNQPQHF	TGTGCCAGCAGCAAAGGGGGGGGAAACAATCAGCCCCAGCATTTT